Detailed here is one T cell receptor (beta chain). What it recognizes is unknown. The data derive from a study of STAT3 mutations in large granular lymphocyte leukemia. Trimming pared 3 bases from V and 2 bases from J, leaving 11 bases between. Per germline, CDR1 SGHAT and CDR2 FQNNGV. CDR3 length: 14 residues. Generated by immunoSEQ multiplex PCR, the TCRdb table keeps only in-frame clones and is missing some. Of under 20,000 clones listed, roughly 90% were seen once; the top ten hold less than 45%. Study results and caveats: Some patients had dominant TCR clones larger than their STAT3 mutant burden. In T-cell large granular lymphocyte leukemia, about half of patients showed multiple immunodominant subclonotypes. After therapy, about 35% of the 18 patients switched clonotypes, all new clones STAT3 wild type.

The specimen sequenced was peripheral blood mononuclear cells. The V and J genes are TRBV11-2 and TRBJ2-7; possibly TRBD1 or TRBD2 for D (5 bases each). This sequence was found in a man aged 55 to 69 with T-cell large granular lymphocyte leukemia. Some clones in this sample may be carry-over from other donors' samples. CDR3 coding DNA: TGTGCCAGCAGCTTTGAGGGACGGGCCTACGAGCAGTACTTC. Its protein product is CASSFEGRAYEQYF.